This is a list of T cell receptor beta chains from one sample in a study of blood T cell repertoires in COVID-19. Method: immunoSEQ multiplex PCR; TCRdb's copy keeps in-frame clones and lacks some. The repertoire holds 330,000 or so clones, with over 80% as singletons. Sequencing used PBMCs or T cells enriched from blood (not recorded which). The receptors derive from a man in his thirties or forties who had recovered from COVID-19. CDR3s include the opening cysteine and the closing phenylalanine or tryptophan. A D gene is named only where the DNA matches it firmly. Clone size appears in some rows only: once, few, many, or a class for an expanded clone.

size	J	D	V	CDR3	DNA
.	TRBJ2-5	TRBD1	TRBV23-1	CASSQSETGDGETQYF	TGCGCCAGCAGTCAATCAGAGACAGGGGATGGAGAGACCCAGTACTTC
.	TRBJ1-5	.	TRBV5-6	CASSLGRQFNQPQHF	TGTGCCAGCAGCTTGGGACGACAGTTCAATCAGCCCCAGCATTTT
.	TRBJ1-2	TRBD1	TRBV23-1	CASPPRRYRGLYGYTF	TGCGCCAGCCCTCCGCGCCGATACAGGGGCCTCTATGGCTACACCTTC
.	TRBJ2-7	TRBD1	TRBV5-1	CASSLDGQGGYEQYF	TGCGCCAGCAGCTTGGATGGACAGGGGGGGTACGAGCAGTACTTC
.	TRBJ1-5	.	TRBV5-8	CASRQGFGNQPQHF	TGTGCCAGCAGACAGGGCTTTGGCAATCAGCCCCAGCATTTT
once	TRBJ2-3	.	TRBV7-6	CASSLGLRDTQYF	TGTGCCAGCAGCTTAGGTCTCAGAGATACGCAGTATTTT
.	TRBJ1-3	.	TRBV7-2	CASSPGIENGNTIYF	TGTGCCAGCAGCCCGGGGATAGAAAATGGAAACACCATATATTTT
.	TRBJ2-1	TRBD2	TRBV24-1	CATSGGTSGTYNEQFF	TGTGCCACCAGCGGCGGGACTAGCGGGACCTACAATGAGCAGTTCTTC
.	TRBJ2-5	.	TRBV2	CASSPLRGAKETQYF	TGTGCCAGCAGTCCCCTCCGGGGAGCCAAAGAGACCCAGTACTTC
.	TRBJ1-1	.	TRBV10-2	CASSELQRRTEAFF	TGCGCCAGCAGTGAGTTACAGAGGAGGACTGAAGCTTTCTTT
many	TRBJ2-7	TRBD1	TRBV28	CASSLPRQGVGYEQYF	TGTGCCAGCAGTTTGCCTAGACAGGGGGTCGGCTACGAGCAGTACTTC
.	TRBJ1-5	.	TRBV7-6	CASSQAGPNQPQHF	TGTGCCAGCAGCCAAGCGGGACCCAATCAGCCCCAGCATTTT
.	TRBJ1-5	.	TRBV10-1	CASIKGGVTQPQHF	TGCGCCAGCATCAAGGGGGGGGTAACTCAGCCCCAGCATTTT
.	TRBJ2-7	.	TRBV28	CASSPGQIYEQYF	TGTGCCAGCAGTCCGGGACAAATCTACGAGCAGTACTTC
once	TRBJ2-7	.	TRBV10-3	CAIRGRTGEGEQYF	TGTGCCATCAGAGGAAGGACTGGAGAGGGCGAGCAGTACTTC
.	TRBJ1-1	TRBD1	TRBV10-1	CASSEPRTGTEAFF	TGCGCCAGCAGTGAGCCCAGGACAGGGACTGAAGCTTTCTTT
.	TRBJ1-2	TRBD1	TRBV30	CAWGQGYNYGYTF	TGTGCCTGGGGACAGGGGTATAACTATGGCTACACCTTC
.	TRBJ2-7	TRBD2	TRBV6-1	CASSENAAGGSYEQYF	TGTGCCAGCAGTGAAAATGCGGCGGGGGGCTCCTACGAGCAGTACTTC
.	TRBJ2-2	.	TRBV14	CASKIDGVTGELFF	TGTGCCAGCAAAATCGACGGAGTCACCGGGGAGCTGTTTTTT
.	TRBJ2-7	.	TRBV5-1	CASSFDERRPLSYEQYF	TGCGCCAGCAGCTTCGACGAAAGGAGGCCCCTATCCTACGAGCAGTACTTC
.	TRBJ2-3	TRBD2	TRBV6-5	CASRGDYPARHTQYF	TGTGCCAGCAGGGGGGACTACCCCGCACGACATACGCAGTATTTT
.	TRBJ2-5	TRBD2	TRBV28	CASSFVGGTPPRAQYF	TGTGCCAGCAGTTTCGTGGGGGGGACCCCTCCGAGGGCCCAGTACTTC
.	TRBJ2-7	TRBD1	TRBV11-2	CASSPWAGGDYEQYF	TGTGCCAGCTCTCCCTGGGCAGGGGGCGATTACGAGCAGTACTTC
.	TRBJ2-3	.	TRBV19	CASSIVERDTQYF	TGTGCCAGTAGTATAGTTGAGCGGGATACGCAGTATTTT
.	TRBJ2-7	.	TRBV5-4	CASSLAGGFYEQYF	TGTGCCAGCAGCTTGGCCGGGGGATTCTACGAGCAGTACTTC
.	TRBJ1-5	.	TRBV5-6	CASSLGRARNQPQHF	TGTGCCAGCAGCTTGGGGAGGGCTCGCAATCAGCCCCAGCATTTT
.	TRBJ2-3	TRBD2	TRBV3-1/TRBV3-2	CASSQDPSLAGARTDTQYF	TGTGCCAGCAGCCAAGACCCTTCTTTAGCGGGGGCCCGCACAGATACGCAGTATTTT
.	TRBJ1-6	.	TRBV10-1	CASSESWGSGSPLHF	TGCGCCAGCAGTGAGTCGTGGGGCTCCGGTTCACCCCTCCACTTT
.	TRBJ2-7	TRBD1	TRBV7-9	CASSFGQTGVWQYF	TGTGCCAGCAGCTTCGGTCAGACAGGGGTATGGCAGTACTTC
.	TRBJ1-3	TRBD1	TRBV7-9	CASSEDRAGNTIYF	TGTGCCAGCAGCGAGGACAGGGCTGGAAACACCATATATTTT
.	TRBJ2-3	TRBD2	TRBV19	CASSIEASGGSDTQYF	TGTGCCAGTAGTATAGAGGCTAGCGGGGGGTCAGATACGCAGTATTTT
once	TRBJ2-4	.	TRBV4-1	CASSQGPARGSIQYF	TGCGCCAGCAGCCAAGGGCCTGCCCGGGGGAGCATTCAGTACTTC
.	TRBJ1-2	.	TRBV6-5	CASSNRGLYTF	TGTGCCAGCAGTAACCGGGGACTGTACACCTTC
.	TRBJ1-1	.	TRBV18	CASSPQDTEAFF	TGTGCCAGCTCACCTCAGGACACTGAAGCTTTCTTT
.	TRBJ2-5	.	TRBV5-1	CASSPGSGGVQETQYF	TGCGCCAGCAGCCCCGGGTCCGGGGGTGTCCAAGAGACCCAGTACTTC
.	TRBJ2-1	TRBD2	TRBV7-9	CASSLVLSGGRNEQFF	TGTGCCAGCAGCTTAGTTCTTAGCGGGGGGAGGAATGAGCAGTTCTTC
.	TRBJ2-2	TRBD2	TRBV12-5	CASGFPGGENTGELFF	TGTGCTAGTGGTTTTCCGGGGGGGGAGAACACCGGGGAGCTGTTTTTT
.	TRBJ1-2	.	TRBV5-1	CASSLEGRRDGYTF	TGCGCCAGCAGCTTGGAGGGGCGCAGGGATGGCTACACCTTC
.	TRBJ1-2	.	TRBV7-2	CASSLGQNYGYTF	TGTGCCAGCAGCTTAGGGCAGAACTATGGCTACACCTTC
.	TRBJ2-3	.	TRBV24-1	CATSDHERPDTQYF	TGTGCCACCAGTGACCACGAGAGGCCAGATACGCAGTATTTT
.	TRBJ2-4	TRBD2	TRBV3-1/TRBV3-2	CASSQDDMASGGRHIQYF	TGTGCCAGCAGCCAAGATGATATGGCTAGCGGGGGGAGGCACATTCAGTACTTC
.	TRBJ2-7	.	TRBV5-1	CASSFRASYEQYF	TGCGCCAGCAGCTTCAGGGCCTCCTACGAGCAGTACTTC
.	TRBJ2-1	TRBD2	TRBV15	CATSPTSGGISYNEQFF	TGTGCCACCAGCCCGACTAGCGGGGGGATCTCCTACAATGAGCAGTTCTTC
many	TRBJ2-1	.	TRBV7-3	CASSLSSSGNEQFF	TGTGCCAGCAGCTTATCGTCGTCCGGCAATGAGCAGTTCTTC
.	TRBJ2-7	TRBD1	TRBV4-2	CASSQLYRGHGEQYF	TGTGCCAGCAGCCAACTCTACAGGGGGCATGGAGAGCAGTACTTC
.	TRBJ2-3	.	TRBV9	CASSMTGTSTDTQYF	TGTGCCAGCAGCATGACAGGGACTAGCACAGATACGCAGTATTTT
.	TRBJ1-1	.	TRBV2	CASSEFAGGTEAFF	TGTGCCAGCAGTGAATTCGCAGGAGGAACTGAAGCTTTCTTT
.	TRBJ2-5	TRBD2	TRBV24-1	CATSDPGTKETQYF	TGTGCCACCAGTGACCCCGGGACTAAAGAGACCCAGTACTTC